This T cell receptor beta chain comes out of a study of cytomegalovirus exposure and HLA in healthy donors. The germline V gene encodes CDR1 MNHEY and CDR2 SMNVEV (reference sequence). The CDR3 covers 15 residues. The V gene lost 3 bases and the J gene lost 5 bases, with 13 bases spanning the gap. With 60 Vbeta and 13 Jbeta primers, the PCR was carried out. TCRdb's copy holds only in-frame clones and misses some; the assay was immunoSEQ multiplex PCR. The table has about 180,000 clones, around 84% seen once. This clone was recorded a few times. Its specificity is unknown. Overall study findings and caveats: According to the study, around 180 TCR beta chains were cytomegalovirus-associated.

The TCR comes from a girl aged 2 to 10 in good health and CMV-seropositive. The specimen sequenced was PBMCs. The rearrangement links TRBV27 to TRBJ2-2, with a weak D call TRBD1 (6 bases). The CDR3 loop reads CASSFQGLSTGELFF. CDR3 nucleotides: TGTGCCAGCAGTTTCCAGGGGTTGTCGACCGGGGAGCTGTTTTTT.